This T cell receptor (beta chain) is drawn from a study of OX40 agonist ivuxolimab in advanced cancers. Whole-study context: Patients were treated with intravenous ivuxolimab, dosed at 0.01 to 10 mg/kg and infused every 2 weeks.

Generated by immunoSEQ multiplex PCR, the TCRdb table keeps only in-frame clones and is missing some. The sample has tens of thousands of clones, around 80% seen once. CDR3 length: 14 residues. CDR1 and CDR2 from the germline V gene are SGHTA and FQGNSA. V was clipped by 1 base and J by 0 bases, with 6 bases between them. With regard to this clone: Other DNA sequences in this specimen translate into the identical CDR3.

The material sequenced was CD4+ or CD8+ T cells sorted from blood, taken in a trial of the OX40 agonist ivuxolimab. V usage is TRBV7-2 and J usage is TRBJ1-1; D remains unclear. The TCR comes from an adult with an advanced solid tumor such as melanoma, head and neck, liver or kidney cancer. The CDR3 is CASSLGGMNTEAFF. CDR3 coding DNA: TGTGCCAGCAGCTTAGGGGGTATGAACACTGAAGCTTTCTTT.